This T cell receptor beta chain was retrieved from a study of T cells after yellow fever vaccination. Whole-study results and caveats: Post-booster repertoires again held most primary-vaccination clones (96% CD4, around 90% CD8). It was the secondary response that reached its peak faster, day 5 versus 15, but it was weaker.

The sample holds many counts of this clonotype. MiXCR, run by TCRdb on the 5' RACE reads, gives a single entry per CDR3 protein. Seen here are about 96,000 distinct CDR3 sequences, approximately 8.4% observed once, and the top ten hold roughly 17%. The sample in question was CD8+ T cells not binding an NS4B(214-222) dextramer, sorted from PBMCs, obtained around 14 days after the first yellow fever vaccination. The sequence derives from a man younger than 35 who received the YFV17D yellow fever vaccine.

The CDR3 DNA follows: TGTGCCAGCAGCCCCCCCGGGATCTACAATGAGCAGTTCTTC. It codes for CASSPPGIYNEQFF. The chain combines TRBV14 with TRBJ2-1, with a tentative D call TRBD2 (5 bases). The CDR3 has 14 amino acids. The V gene's germline CDR1 is SGHDN and CDR2 FVKESK. Deletions cut 4 bases from V and 3 bases from J, with 10 bases between.